This passage covers 32 T cell receptor beta chains from one sample sequenced in a study of blood T cell repertoires in COVID-19. The table came from immunoSEQ multiplex PCR; TCRdb's copy has only in-frame clones and leaves some out. The repertoire consists of 350,000 to 400,000 clones, with more than 70% occurring once and the leading ten covering approximately 3%. Input material: peripheral blood. These receptors all stem from a woman aged 30 to 39 with COVID-19, enrolled during active disease.

CDR3 in amino acids: CASSSDSLGSPLHF. The CDR3 bases are TGTGCCAGCAGTTCTGACAGCTTGGGGTCACCCCTCCACTTT. The chain recombines TRBV2 with TRBJ1-6, with a weak D call TRBD1 (5 bases). V gave up 5 bases and J gave up 10 bases, with 15 bases separating them. CDR3 length: 14 amino acids. In germline, CDR1 is SNHLY, CDR2 FYNNEI.

The chain recombines TRBV5-8 with TRBJ1-5; a possible D gene is TRBD1 (6 bases). Trimming shortened V by 4 bases and J by 5 bases, and 10 bases separated the two germline ends. The CDR3 extends over 13 amino acids. Germline V gene lookup returns CDR1 SGHTS and CDR2 YDEGEE. The CDR3 sequence: CASSQHRDQPQHF. In DNA form, the CDR3 reads TGTGCCAGCAGCCAACACAGGGATCAGCCCCAGCATTTT.

This clone was seen a few times. The rearrangement uses TRBV5-4 and TRBJ2-1; D unresolved. This CDR3 region has 13 residues. V gave up 0 bases and J gave up 7 bases, with 8 bases separating them. Germline CDR1 SGHNT, CDR2 YYREEE (reference sequence). In DNA, the CDR3 is TGTGCCAGCAGCTTGGTAAGCTCAAATGAGCAGTTCTTC. This sequence encodes CASSLVSSNEQFF.

V usage is TRBV28 and J usage is TRBJ1-2; D gene unclear. The V end lost 5 bases, the J end lost 5 bases, and 9 bases lay between the germline ends. This CDR3 region has 12 residues. Germline CDR1 reads MDHEN; CDR2 reads SYDVKM. Here the CDR3 DNA reads TGTGCCAGCAGTCTCGATCGGTATGGCTACACCTTC. Amino acids: CASSLDRYGYTF.

The chain joins TRBV4-1 to TRBJ2-1; 10 bases agree with TRBD1. Germline V gene data show CDR1 as MGHRA and CDR2 as YSYEKL. V dropped 2 bases and J dropped 7; count of bases not matched to a gene: 8. This CDR3 region has 16 residues. Written as DNA, the CDR3 is TGCGCCAGCAGCCAACCAAGACAGGGGGCCAGAAATGAGCAGTTCTTC. Protein: CASSQPRQGARNEQFF.

This chain connects TRBV19 to TRBJ1-6; possibly TRBD1 for D (6 bases). The CDR3 is 15 residues long. The V gene lost 4 bases and the J gene lost 5 bases, with 12 bases spanning the gap. Germline lookup yields CDR1 LNHDA and CDR2 SQIVND (reference sequence). CDR3 sequence reads: CASSRNRDNNSPLHF. The CDR3 nucleotides are TGTGCCAGTAGTAGAAACAGGGACAATAATTCACCCCTCCACTTT.

V gene TRBV6-2 or TRBV6-3 combines with J gene TRBJ1-5, with TRBD1 matching 10 bases. V was clipped by 0 bases and J by 6 bases; unmatched bases: 17. The germline V gene encodes CDR1 MNHEY and CDR2 SVGEGT. The CDR3 covers 20 residues. This CDR3 is CASSYSYLLPGTGEIQPQHF. CDR3 DNA sequence: TGTGCCAGCAGTTACTCATATCTGCTTCCCGGGACAGGGGAAATTCAGCCCCAGCATTTT.

V usage is TRBV5-6 and J usage is TRBJ1-1; D remains unclear. CDR3 length equals 15 residues. The V gene lost 4 bases and the J gene lost 1 base, with 14 bases spanning the gap. From germline, CDR1 is SGHDT and CDR2 YYEEEE. Here the CDR3 DNA reads TGTGCCAGCAGCCGGCGAGGCACGGGGAACACTGAAGCTTTCTTT. Protein product: CASSRRGTGNTEAFF.

This chain joins TRBV5-6 and TRBJ2-7, with D perhaps matching TRBD2 (5 bases). Trimming pared 1 base from V and 6 bases from J, leaving 8 bases between. Germline V gene lookup returns CDR1 SGHDT and CDR2 YYEEEE. The CDR3 runs 12 residues. CDR3 sequence: CASSLRGLEQYF. The CDR3 DNA sequence: TGTGCCAGCAGCTTGAGAGGACTCGAGCAGTACTTC.

The gene calls are TRBV19 and TRBJ1-1; D perhaps matches TRBD1 (5 bases). The CDR3 contains 14 residues. Germline V gene sequence: CDR1 LNHDA, CDR2 SQIVND (reference sequence). V was cut by 7 bases and J by 1 base, with 13 bases left in between. The CDR3 region has the DNA TGTGCCAGTACCCAGGGTGCATGGAACACTGAAGCTTTCTTT. This codes for CASTQGAWNTEAFF.

V usage is TRBV4-3 and J usage is TRBJ1-6, with TRBD1 as a possible D gene (5 bases). Deletions cut 0 bases from V and 9 bases from J, with 15 bases between. Germline V gives CDR1 LGHNA, CDR2 YSLEER. The CDR3 is made up of 16 amino acids. The CDR3 nucleotides read TGCGCCAGCAGCCAAGATAGAAACGCGGGGGTTTCACCCCTCCACTTT. This sequence encodes CASSQDRNAGVSPLHF.

CDR3 in DNA: TGTGCCAGCAGCGCGGGACAGGGGGCCTCCTACGAGCAGTACTTC. It translates to CASSAGQGASYEQYF. The chain is built from TRBV9 and TRBJ2-7; 12 nucleotides align to TRBD1. This CDR3 is 15 amino acids long. The V segment lost 3 bases and the J segment 0 bases; nucleotides outside the gene matches: 1. Germline loops: CDR1 SGDLS, CDR2 YYNGEE.

V is TRBV9 and J is TRBJ2-1, with 9 bases aligning to TRBD1. CDR3 length: 14 residues. V shed 0 bases and J 13 bases; nucleotides not matched to a gene: 8. In germline, CDR1 is SGDLS, CDR2 YYNGEE. The CDR3 spells CASSVDPLGQGQFF. The DNA of the CDR3 is TGTGCCAGCAGCGTAGATCCCCTGGGACAGGGACAGTTCTTC.

This clone was detected only a few times. V usage is TRBV4-3 and J usage is TRBJ1-5; TRBD1 aligns across 7 bases. From germline, CDR1 is LGHNA and CDR2 YSLEER. J was trimmed by 2 bases and V by 0 bases; bases with no gene match: 10. The CDR3 is 18 amino acids. The CDR3 DNA follows: TGCGCCAGCAGCCAAGACATAGGGGGCTCGAGGGGCAATCAGCCCCAGCATTTT. This translates into CASSQDIGGSRGNQPQHF.

The chain recombines TRBV28 with TRBJ2-2; TRBD2 aligns across 8 bases. J gave up 1 base and V 8 bases, and 9 bases lay outside the gene matches. Germline CDR1 and CDR2: MDHEN and SYDVKM. The CDR3 loop spans 16 amino acids. The CDR3 DNA follows: TGTGCCAGCCGAACTGGGACTAGGGGGAACACCGGGGAGCTGTTTTTT. It is translated as CASRTGTRGNTGELFF.

The chain uses TRBV5-1 and TRBJ2-3; perhaps TRBD2 as D (6 bases). V was trimmed by 0 bases and J by 9 bases, leaving 17 bases between them. The germline V gene encodes CDR1 SGHRS and CDR2 YFSETQ. This CDR3 region has 15 residues. The CDR3, as DNA: TGCGCCAGCAGCTTGGACGCGGGAAGGCTGGGAACGCAGTATTTT. Protein: CASSLDAGRLGTQYF.

The chain uses TRBV15 and TRBJ2-3; TRBD1 might be the D (5 bases). Germline values: CDR1 LNHNV, CDR2 YYDKDF (reference sequence). Trimming left V 2 bases short and J 3 bases short, with 18 bases between. This CDR3 region has 17 residues. The CDR3 loop is CATSRTVQARVTDTQYF. In nucleotides, the CDR3 is TGTGCCACCAGCAGAACCGTACAGGCTAGGGTTACAGATACGCAGTATTTT. The whole variable domain, remainder taken from reference TRBV15 and TRBJ2-3, is DAMVIQNPRYQVTQFGKPVTLSCSQTLNHNVMYWYQQKSSQAPKLLFHYYDKDFNNEADTPDNFQSRRPNTSFCFLDIRSPGLGDTAMYLCATSRTVQARVTDTQYFGPGTRLTVL.

This chain uses TRBV10-3 with TRBJ2-6; TRBD2 agrees at 9 bases. The germline gives CDR1 ENHRY, CDR2 SYGVKD. This CDR3 is built from 16 residues. After removal of 7 bases from V and 0 bases from J, the junction contained 4 bases not matched to a gene. The CDR3 spells CAITREGSSGANVLTF. CDR3 DNA: TGTGCCATCACGCGGGAGGGGAGCTCTGGGGCCAACGTCCTGACTTTC.

V and J are TRBV5-5 and TRBJ1-6; TRBD1 matches at 10 bases. This CDR3 has 14 residues. Per germline, CDR1 SGHKS and CDR2 YYEKEE (reference sequence). V shed 6 bases and J 8 bases; nucleotides not matched to a gene: 5. In DNA, the CDR3 is TGTGCCAGCACCCCCGGGACAGGGGATTCACCCCTCCACTTT. As protein: CASTPGTGDSPLHF.

The rearrangement joins TRBV6-4 to TRBJ2-3; TRBD2 aligns across 8 bases. Germline V CDR1 and CDR2: MRHNA, SNTAGT. The CDR3 runs to 15 residues. The V gene end was trimmed by 4 bases and the J gene end by 3 bases; junction bases not matched to a gene: 6. The CDR3 is CASSVERGTTDTQYF. DNA of the CDR3: TGTGCCAGCAGTGTGGAGCGGGGGACTACAGATACGCAGTATTTT.

The V call is TRBV25-1, the J call TRBJ1-4, with 7 positions matching TRBD1. The V gene's germline CDR1 is MGHDK and CDR2 SYGVNS. This CDR3 region has 15 residues. The V and J ends lost 5 bases and 5 bases, in that order; junction bases with no gene match: 8. CDR3 in amino acids: CASSLEGAGNEKLFF. DNA of the CDR3: TGTGCCAGCAGTCTGGAGGGGGCCGGGAATGAAAAACTGTTTTTT. Combining the CDR3 with reference TRBV25-1 and TRBJ1-4 gives the whole variable domain EADIYQTPRYLVIGTGKKITLECSQTMGHDKMYWYQQDPGMELHLIHYSYGVNSTEKGDLSSESTVSRIRTEHFPLTLESARPSHTSQYLCASSLEGAGNEKLFFGSGTQLSVL.

A few counts support this clone. The V call is TRBV6-6, the J call TRBJ1-5; D perhaps matches TRBD1 (5 bases). The length of the CDR3 is 17 residues. Trimming stripped 7 bases from V and 3 bases from J, with 22 bases between. Germline V gives CDR1 MNHNY, CDR2 SVGAGI (reference sequence). CDR3 sequence: CASTRGTEHIANQPQHF. DNA for the CDR3: TGTGCCAGCACTCGCGGGACTGAACATATAGCCAATCAGCCCCAGCATTTT.

The V call is TRBV25-1, the J call TRBJ2-2; a possible D gene is TRBD2 (5 bases). The germline V and J ends were trimmed by 0 bases and 5 bases, with 10 bases remaining between them. This CDR3 is built from 15 residues. Germline lookup yields CDR1 MGHDK and CDR2 SYGVNS. CDR3 sequence reads: CASSEYKSGTGELFF. The CDR3 DNA sequence: TGTGCCAGCAGTGAATATAAGTCGGGGACCGGGGAGCTGTTTTTT. Full variable domain (rest looked up from reference TRBV25-1 and TRBJ2-2): EADIYQTPRYLVIGTGKKITLECSQTMGHDKMYWYQQDPGMELHLIHYSYGVNSTEKGDLSSESTVSRIRTEHFPLTLESARPSHTSQYLCASSEYKSGTGELFFGEGSRLTVL.

This chain links TRBV7-2 with TRBJ2-5; 8 bases are a match to TRBD2. The CDR3 sequence is 14 residues long. In germline, CDR1 is SGHTA, CDR2 FQGNSA. The V gene end was trimmed by 1 base and the J gene end by 7 bases; junction bases not matched to a gene: 5. The CDR3 is CASSLGTSSGTQYF. In nucleotides, the CDR3 is TGTGCCAGCAGCTTAGGGACTAGCTCAGGGACCCAGTACTTC.

This clone is a singleton in its sample. The V gene is TRBV6-5, the J gene TRBJ2-1, with 9 positions matching TRBD2. This CDR3 spans 15 amino acids. The germline V gene has CDR1 MNHEY and CDR2 SVGAGI. With V trimmed by 7 bases and J by 2 bases, 6 bases remained unmatched. CDR3: CASTSAGGPYNEQFF. The CDR3 nucleotides are TGTGCCAGCACCTCAGCGGGGGGCCCCTACAATGAGCAGTTCTTC.

This clone has just one count. This chain links TRBV5-4 with TRBJ2-2, with TRBD2 identical over 12 bases. This CDR3 is built from 15 residues. From germline, CDR1 is SGHNT and CDR2 YYREEE (reference sequence). V was pared by 3 bases and J by 6 bases, with 3 bases of the junction left unmatched. In nucleotides, the CDR3 is TGTGCCAGCAGCTCGACTAGCGGGGGATCCGGGGAGCTGTTTTTT. Its protein is CASSSTSGGSGELFF.

The chain uses TRBV12-3 or TRBV12-4 and TRBJ1-2, with D possibly TRBD1 on 6 matching bases. This CDR3 contains 11 residues. The V gene lost 4 bases and the J gene lost 9 bases, with 9 bases spanning the gap. The CDR3 here is CASSSDRSYTF. Here the CDR3 DNA reads TGTGCCAGCAGTTCTGACAGGAGCTACACCTTC.

The J gene is TRBJ2-5, the V gene TRBV7-9, with a tentative D call TRBD2 (5 bases). Trimming removed 1 base at V and 4 bases at J, with 13 bases between. Per the germline V gene, CDR1 is SEHNR and CDR2 is FQNEAQ (reference sequence). The CDR3 consists of 15 residues. The CDR3 loop is CASSLGVGGTETQYF. The DNA of the CDR3 is TGTGCCAGCAGCTTAGGGGTAGGAGGAACAGAGACCCAGTACTTC.

The rearrangement uses TRBV30 and TRBJ1-3; the D gene is possibly TRBD1 (5 bases). The CDR3 extends over 17 amino acids. Trimming cost V 6 bases and J 4 bases, with 25 bases left between them. Germline V gene lookup returns CDR1 GTSNPN and CDR2 SVGIG (reference sequence). This CDR3 reads CACEPGEHHLSGNTIYF. The CDR3 nucleotides read TGTGCCTGCGAGCCGGGGGAACATCACTTATCGGGAAACACCATATATTTT. Full variable domain (missing parts from reference TRBV30 and TRBJ1-3): SQTIHQWPATLVQPVGSPLSLECTVEGTSNPNLYWYRQAAGRGLQLLFYSVGIGQISSEVPQNLSASRPQDRQFILSSKKLLLSDSGFYLCACEPGEHHLSGNTIYFGEGSWLTVV.

This rearrangement joins TRBV4-3 to TRBJ2-3, with a weak D call TRBD2 (5 bases). Germline V lookup: CDR1 LGHNA, CDR2 YSLEER. V was trimmed by 3 bases and J by 2 bases, leaving 6 bases between them. The CDR3 covers 13 residues. The CDR3 bases are TGCGCCAGCAGCCACCTAGCCACAGATACGCAGTATTTT. This sequence encodes CASSHLATDTQYF.

This chain joins TRBV6-5 and TRBJ2-7; D may be TRBD1 (5 bases). From germline, CDR1 is MNHEY and CDR2 SVGAGI. The CDR3 is 14 residues long. Trimming shortened V by 6 bases and J by 7 bases, and 19 bases separated the two germline ends. CDR3 loop: CASRPPSDRREQYF. CDR3 coding DNA: TGTGCCAGCAGGCCCCCGTCCGACAGAAGGGAGCAGTACTTC.

The chain couples TRBV19 to TRBJ1-6, with D possibly matching TRBD1 (6 bases). Germline assignment: CDR1 LNHDA and CDR2 SQIVND (reference sequence). Trimming pared 6 bases from V and 0 bases from J, leaving 12 bases between. This CDR3 has 16 residues. This CDR3 reads CASRVGGNSYNSPLHF. In DNA form, the CDR3 reads TGTGCCAGTAGGGTAGGGGGTAACTCCTATAATTCACCCCTCCACTTT.